The clone carrying this T cell receptor (beta chain) turned up a few times. Time point of the sample: persistent/refractory GD, antithyroid drugs over 5 years with positive TRAb. TCR sequences were obtained from RNA taken from PBMCs. The patients included were those that came from an endocrinology department in Xi'an, China. EDTA tubes received approximately 9 milliliters of collected peripheral blood. The sample is drawn from a study of regulatory T cells in long-lasting Graves disease. Building of the TCR beta libraries involved iRepertoire HTBI primers and Arm-PCR of CDR3 regions. TCRdb processed the multiplex PCR reads anew with MiXCR; each CDR3 protein has one entry. This table holds 400,000 to 500,000 distinct CDR3 sequences, about 20% found once. V dropped 4 bases and J dropped 11; count of bases not matched to a gene: 7. There are 11 residues in the CDR3. CDR1 SQVTM and CDR2 ANQGSEA come from the germline V gene.

This clonotype was sampled from a female donor with Graves disease. The gene calls are TRBV29-1 and TRBJ2-7; 8 nucleotides align to TRBD1. The source was peripheral blood mononuclear cells (PBMCs), collected when the disease was refractory, from a patient treated with antithyroid drugs. Here the CDR3 reads CSVGGQGAKYF. CDR3 DNA: TGCAGCGTTGGGGGGCAGGGGGCAAAGTACTTC.